This record covers a single T cell receptor (beta chain). Its target is not known. Six replicates per PBMC sample, mostly from 480 ng of genomic DNA. The table came from immunoSEQ multiplex PCR; TCRdb's copy has only in-frame clones and leaves some out. Among approximately 12,000 clones listed, 65% to 75% were seen once. Germline lookup yields CDR1 SGHRS and CDR2 YFSETQ. After removal of 4 bases from V and 6 bases from J, the junction contained 12 bases not matched to a gene. CDR3 length: 17 residues. Time point of the sample: after neoadjuvant nivolumab, at surgical resection. Patients had HPV-negative, locally advanced oral cavity squamous cell carcinoma. These data belong to a study of neoadjuvant anti-PD-1 for oral cavity cancer. Study-wide context: Patients without progression received a fourth nivolumab dose around day 43, then surgical resection on days 50-56.

Study-wide findings and caveats: Higher pretreatment blood Treg/Th17 ratios correlated with higher pretreatment blood and lower post-treatment tumor TCRbeta clonality.

This clonotype was sampled from a person between 40 and 85 years old with oral cavity squamous cell carcinoma. The sample in question was PBMCs, obtained after nivolumab (anti-PD-1) treatment. The chain couples TRBV5-1 to TRBJ2-1, with 11 bases aligning to TRBD2. CDR3 DNA: TGCGCCAGCAGCCCGGGATTACTAGCGGGAGAGCGCAATGAGCAGTTCTTC. Amino acids: CASSPGLLAGERNEQFF.